These T cell receptor beta chains were read from a single sample in a study of PD-L1 blockade in urothelial cancer. Measured with immunoSEQ multiplex PCR; TCRdb has only the in-frame clones, and not every one. The profile shows around 50,000 clones, around 82% of them singletons. Sequences were derived from PBMCs, sampled around atezolizumab (anti-PD-L1) treatment. The source of these receptors is a man aged 50 to 60 with urothelial cancer. Each CDR3 is given with its conserved first and last residue. A D gene is named only where the DNA matches it firmly. Clone size is shown for a subset of rows, as once, few, many or a class of expanded clone.

j_call clone_size v_call d_call cdr3_aa cdr3_nt
TRBJ1-1 once TRBV7-3 NA CASSLSPGRAGRDTEAFF TGTGCCAGCAGCTTAAGTCCCGGGCGGGCAGGTCGGGACACTGAAGCTTTCTTT
TRBJ2-7 NA TRBV30 TRBD2 CAWKSGGSVSEQYF TGTGCCTGGAAAAGCGGGGGATCTGTCTCCGAGCAGTACTTC
TRBJ1-1 NA TRBV9 NA CASSPQGTEAFF TGTGCCAGCAGCCCTCAGGGGACTGAAGCTTTCTTT
TRBJ2-7 NA TRBV30 TRBD2 CAWSVRLAAYEQYF TGTGCCTGGAGTGTACGACTAGCGGCCTACGAGCAGTACTTC
TRBJ1-1 NA TRBV7-2 NA CASSSDMNTEAFF TGTGCCAGCAGCTCGGACATGAACACTGAAGCTTTCTTT
TRBJ1-1 NA TRBV5-6 NA CASSFGQFEAFF TGTGCCAGCAGCTTTGGACAGTTTGAAGCTTTCTTT
TRBJ2-3 NA TRBV7-3 TRBD2 CASSRGVGDTQYF TGTGCCAGCAGCCGGGGGGTAGGGGATACGCAGTATTTT
TRBJ1-5 NA TRBV28 TRBD1 CASSLAGQGNQPQHF TGTGCCAGCAGTTTAGCGGGACAGGGCAATCAGCCCCAGCATTTT
TRBJ2-5 NA TRBV5-1 TRBD1 CASSDTGTANQETQYF TGCGCCAGCAGCGACACCGGGACAGCCAACCAAGAGACCCAGTACTTC
TRBJ1-2 NA TRBV19 TRBD1 CASSIRDRAYYTF TGTGCCAGTAGTATTCGGGACAGGGCCTATTACACCTTC
TRBJ2-4 NA TRBV5-5 TRBD1 CASSLVQQGEYF TGTGCCAGCAGCTTGGTTCAACAGGGGGAGTACTTC
TRBJ2-7 NA TRBV7-9 NA CATSTGSYEQYF TGTGCCACCTCGACAGGTTCCTACGAGCAGTACTTC
TRBJ2-5 NA TRBV5-1 NA CASSSAEPTGFSGRETQYF TGCGCCAGCAGCTCCGCCGAACCTACAGGGTTCTCGGGAAGAGAGACCCAGTACTTC
TRBJ2-6 few TRBV7-9 NA CASSSGPF TGTGCCAGCAGCTCTGGCCCTTTC
TRBJ2-5 few TRBV4-3 TRBD2 CASSPTSGSQETQYF TGCGCCAGCAGCCCGACTAGCGGGAGCCAAGAGACCCAGTACTTC
TRBJ2-1 few TRBV15 NA CATSRDPATVLYNEQFF TGTGCCACCAGCAGAGATCCCGCGACTGTTCTCTACAATGAGCAGTTCTTC
TRBJ2-1 NA TRBV4-2 TRBD2 CASSQDRAGGVVEQFF TGTGCCAGCAGCCAAGATCGAGCGGGGGGGGTGGTTGAGCAGTTCTTC
TRBJ2-7 few TRBV6-5 NA CASSPRAAPWEQYF TGTGCCAGCAGTCCCCGAGCGGCTCCCTGGGAGCAGTACTTC
TRBJ1-6 NA TRBV7-2 TRBD1 CASSLVQGPYNSPLHF TGTGCCAGCAGCTTAGTACAGGGGCCCTATAATTCACCCCTCCACTTT
TRBJ1-6 once TRBV9 TRBD1 CASSPRQGLASPLHF TGTGCCAGCAGCCCAAGACAGGGTTTAGCGTCACCCCTCCACTTT
TRBJ2-5 NA TRBV2 NA CASSENRATAGETQYF TGTGCCAGCAGTGAAAATCGTGCGACTGCGGGGGAGACCCAGTACTTC
TRBJ2-5 NA TRBV11-2 NA CASSLGPGGRQETQYF TGTGCCAGCAGCTTAGGTCCCGGGGGTCGACAAGAGACCCAGTACTTC
TRBJ1-1 once TRBV7-9 TRBD1 CASSLGQGMNTEAFF TGTGCCAGCAGCTTAGGACAGGGAATGAACACTGAAGCTTTCTTT